In this sample, the clone carrying this T cell receptor (beta chain) turned up many times. What it binds is unknown. This specimen belongs to a study of CD8 T cells in ankylosing spondylitis. Overall study findings and caveats: The study identified a TCR beta motif of fewer than 10 highly homologous variants that appeared characteristic of ankylosing spondylitis blood. Clones tied to disease were said to be significantly enriched in matched ankylosing spondylitis synovial fluid. Some motif variants had been reported before (in reactive arthritis synovial fluid and blood).

Trimming pared 5 bases from V and 4 bases from J, leaving 17 bases between. This CDR3 comprises 15 residues. CDR1 and CDR2 (germline): SGHTA, FQGNSA. Libraries of TCR beta came from quantitative 5'-RACE with molecular barcodes. TCRdb ran MiXCR on the 5' RACE reads and lists one entry per CDR3 protein. This sample has approximately 500,000 distinct CDR3 sequences, with roughly 13% found just once. The clonotype comes from a male donor with ankylosing spondylitis. V gene TRBV7-2 combines with J gene TRBJ1-2, with D possibly TRBD1 on 5 matching bases. Sample: blood, either unsorted or a sorted T cell fraction (not recorded which). CDR3 bases: TGTGCCAGCAGCGGGACTGCCCCACCGGGCTATGGCTACACCTTC. It codes for CASSGTAPPGYGYTF.